Sequencing of this T cell receptor (beta chain) was carried out in a study of metastatic and nonmetastatic thyroid tumors. Study-wide context: For malignant and benign thyroid patients, tumor or nodule tissue and blood were the sources whose repertoires were compared.

TCRdb used MiXCR to call clones anew from the PCR reads. The table lists about 14,000 clones, 12% of them singletons. Thyroid surgery took place with no prior treatment in any patient. General study findings and limits: Within blood and tumor, benign nodules reportedly had significantly lower TCR beta diversity than malignant thyroid tumors did.

This CDR3 is 13 amino acids long. Trimming pared 3 bases from V and 6 bases from J, leaving 11 bases between. With respect to this clone: What it recognizes is unknown.

The rearrangement links TRBV12-3 or TRBV12-4 to TRBJ1-2, with a possible D match to TRBD1 (6 bases). Sequenced: blood. The clonotype originates from a female donor with papillary thyroid cancer or a benign thyroid nodule (not recorded which). Some clones in this sample may be carry-over from other donors' samples. CDR3 loop: CASSFGGADGYTF. As DNA, the CDR3 is TGTGCCAGCAGTTTCGGGGGGGCCGATGGCTACACCTTC.